The text below deals with one T cell receptor beta chain. The sample holds one count of this clone. Which antigen it targets is not known. There are no base qualities to consult, and no much larger clone falls within one base. For CDR1 and CDR2, the germline V gene lists KGHSH and LQKENI. Here V drops 3 bases and J drops 0 bases, and the junction holds 15 bases not matched to any gene. The CDR3 numbers 19 residues from cysteine through phenylalanine. Only CDR3 DNA remains: 57 bases, in frame from the first base. The data belong to a study of cytomegalovirus exposure and HLA in healthy donors (dated 2017 in TCRdb). Looking at the study overall: In an earlier analysis of roughly 590 of the donors, 276 Gb of sequence data and approximately 100 million unique TCR beta sequences from roughly 200 million T cells were reported. An early release covering 550 to 650 HLA-typed donors comprised approximately 300 gigabases of sequencing data and approximately 80 million unique TCR sequences. Of the roughly 420 genotyped donors, 75% to 85% were placed in the genetic ancestry cluster associated with self-reported Caucasian donors. The aim of the study was to test whether cataloging public T cell receptors could identify signatures of past pathogen exposure. The study used immunosequencing to profile the T cell repertoires of 670 or so subjects and linked those repertoires to cytomegalovirus serostatus. In addition to the first cohort of roughly 700 subjects, a separate validation cohort of approximately 110 different subjects was used. The study combined high-throughput TCR immunosequencing, statistical association of individual TCRs with disease status, and machine learning to predict cytomegalovirus infection status. A later analysis re-analyzed previously published TCR beta repertoires from several hundred donors and added high-resolution HLA genotyping to study TCR occurrence patterns. Rather than drawing on any new phenotypic data, the later analysis identified candidate immune exposures from TCR beta sequences and the way those sequences occurred across donors. In an earlier analysis of 500 to 650 of the donors, high-throughput TCR beta sequencing was used to judge whether each TCR beta V gene segment behaved as functional or pseudogenic. Donor age, sex, ethnicity and CMV serostatus were collected together with the repertoire data. A later genetic analysis took genome-wide SNP genotypes for about 55% of the roughly 700 donors and used that subset as a discovery cohort. All discovery cohort repertoires had been generated using a single sequencing platform. HLA typing included class I and class II loci at four-digit resolution. Typing coverage varied by locus: roughly 620-630 donors for A, B, C, DRB1 and DQB1; around 560 for DQA1; some 610 for DPA1; around 450 for DPB1. A few DR-DQ haplotypes were treated as single units for association and clustering because of strong linkage in the cohort. Across about 380 genotyped donors of the cohort, an average of approximately 220,000 unique TCR beta nucleotide sequences per donor were sequenced, and around 20% of those sequences were non-productive. Broad study findings and their caveats: According to a later analysis, parvovirus B19, influenza, CMV and Epstein-Barr virus appeared linked to several top co-occurrence clusters. Most CMV-associated TCR beta chains appeared to be HLA-restricted in a later analysis, and the HLA associations seemed to be driven largely by CMV exposure. An earlier analysis of approximately 570 of the donors showed that most TCR beta V segments appeared in productive rearrangements either about 87% or about 30% of the time, which broadly matched IMGT annotations. While some public TCRs were present in many individuals, most TCR sequences turned up only very rarely across donors. The study gave a list of more than 150 TCR beta chains associated with cytomegalovirus. Correlated functional status among segregating V segments might reflect linkage disequilibrium, but an unknown experimental factor could not be ruled out. Strong co-occurrence of HLA alleles, especially DR and DQ, made assigning TCR associations to individual alleles difficult. A later analysis associated 16,951 TCR beta sequences with specific HLA alleles at a false discovery rate of 0.05. A group of highly shared sequence variants was considered likely to be a technical artifact of the sequencing pipeline. Some IMGT-functional V segments, including TRBV6-2 and TRBV6-3, could not be told apart with the 87-base-pair reads, so those segments were excluded. CMV serostatus was the only immune exposure information available for the cohort. In vitro tests confirmed that three of the cytomegalovirus-associated TCR beta chains recognize cytomegalovirus antigens. A later genetic analysis reported fewer N-insertions in productive TCRs among donors in an Asian-associated ancestry cluster than the roughly 700-donor mean. According to the authors, the approach could potentially be generalized to other disease states and immunological phenotypes. Because HLA typing was unavailable for some donors at each locus, only the typed subset was used in association tests. Because counts were too low, approximately 18 rarely observed V segments, including chromosome 9 orphons, were excluded from the earlier analysis of some 590 of the donors. V-gene and J-gene trimming of TCR beta chains was associated with a missense DCLRE1C variant in a later genetic analysis, and the association was replicated in an independent cohort. In both the original and validation cohorts, the classifier was reported to diagnose cytomegalovirus status with high specificity and sensitivity. In a later analysis, TCR association rates were found to vary across HLA loci, with the most associated TCRs seen for DRB1 alleles and the fewest for HLA-C alleles. In this cohort, only TCR beta chains were sequenced, and detectable features were limited by the absence of alpha or paired-chain data. A further reported finding was that TCR beta sequences accurately predicted the HLA-A and HLA-B alleles for most subjects in the first cohort. In a later analysis, HLA-associated TCR beta chains were found to be more clonally expanded and to have lower generation probabilities than equally common non-associated chains. Sequencing depth was assumed to be roughly uniform across donors in the presence/absence analyses, though that assumption may not hold.

Libraries were built with the immunoSEQ multiplex PCR assay. A mixture of 60 forward primers for TCR Vbeta segments and 13 reverse primers for TCR Jbeta segments was used in the multiplex PCR. Amplification of the CDR3 region of rearranged TCR beta genes was performed with a multiplex PCR assay on genomic DNA. On the Illumina HiSeq System, the amplified TCR beta libraries were sequenced as 87-base-pair reads. Concerning the study's data processing: A later analysis counted about 82 million unique TCR beta chains across the 640 or so repertoires, and roughly 10 million of these chains were shared by at least two donors. A nearest-neighbor algorithm error-corrected the raw reads and collapsed the reads into unique sequences, merging closely related sequences to remove PCR and sequencing errors. CDR3 sequences were aligned to IMGT reference sequences to assign V, D and J gene segments. For a sequence to be retained, a match of at least six nucleotides to both a V gene segment and a J gene segment was required. Rearrangements were classified as productive when the CDR3 lacked stop codons and remained in frame with V and J, and all other rearrangements were classified as non-productive. Following IMGT convention, CDR3 was defined as the stretch from the second conserved V-encoded cysteine to the conserved J-encoded phenylalanine. The earlier analysis of roughly 590 of the donors excluded any sequence lacking an unambiguous match to a single V gene segment. In an earlier analysis of some 590 of the donors, a V segment was called functional when productive rearrangements were above 56.7%, and segregating when the standard deviation between donors exceeded 5%. To diagnose cytomegalovirus status from the catalog of TCR beta chain sequences, a statistical classification framework was built. A later analysis assigned V and J genes by comparing TCR nucleotide sequences with IMGT/GENE-DB human TR gene sequences. A later analysis assigned CDR3 sequences and most-parsimonious VDJ recombination scenarios with the TCRdist pipeline. In a later analysis, each TCR beta chain was defined by its CDR3 amino acid sequence together with its V-gene family, and reads without a unique V-gene family were excluded. In a later analysis, fewer than 650 highly shared, low-generation-probability nucleotide sequences were removed to address suspected cross-contamination and a sequencing artifact. A later analysis calculated a clonal expansion index for each public chain from normalized within-repertoire ranks of inferred template counts. In a later analysis, generation probabilities were computed using a VDJ recombination model fitted to out-of-frame rearrangements, and the results were checked against IGoR. Hypergeometric tests were used in a later analysis to score TCR-TCR, TCR-HLA and TCR-CMV co-occurrence, with a repertoire-size bias correction applied to the TCR pairs. To estimate false discovery rates, a later analysis permuted the HLA or CMV assignments 20 times. A later analysis grouped co-occurring TCRs with DBSCAN, adding TCRdist sequence similarity when clustering within HLA-allele-positive subsets. Co-occurrence clustering excluded repertoires with fewer than 30,000 or more than 120,000 public chains, plus five with anomalous nucleotide sharing. TCRdb re-hosts the immuneACCESS table, in-frame sequences only. Its copies lack some clones; in the studies checked, an unresolved V gene accounts for under half of them, and the cause for the rest is not known. The DNA was the basis for D and trimming; V, J and clone size are from that table. In this sample the table shows 120,000 or so clones, roughly 77% of which occur a single time. Around 1.8% of the sample lies in the top ten.

In total, 630 or so healthy bone marrow donors made up the cohort. At the time of sampling, all cohort members were nominally healthy, though unrecorded immune exposures were likely present. The donor was CMV seronegative and belonged to the group of around 400 seronegative cohort members. A peripheral blood sample was provided by each donor, and peripheral blood mononuclear cells were used for TCR beta sequencing. Genomic DNA was extracted from the blood cell samples with the Qiagen DNeasy Blood Extraction Kit. The sequenced sample was PBMCs. Rearrangement joined TRBV18 to TRBJ1-2; 8 bases in the middle match TRBD1. The TCR was taken from a man between 18 and 35 years old in good health and CMV-seronegative. The CDR3 loop reads CASSPLGLMQGASNYGYTF. The DNA sequence is as follows: TGTGCCAGCTCACCGCTTGGTCTGATGCAGGGGGCCTCTAACTATGGCTACACCTTC. Supplemented by the reference TRBV18 and TRBJ1-2 proteins around the CDR3, the complete variable domain is NAGVMQNPRHLVRRRGQEARLRCSPMKGHSHVYWYRQLPEEGLKFMVYLQKENIIDESGMPKERFSAEFPKEGPSILRIQQVVRGDSAAYFCASSPLGLMQGASNYGYTFGSGTRLTVV.